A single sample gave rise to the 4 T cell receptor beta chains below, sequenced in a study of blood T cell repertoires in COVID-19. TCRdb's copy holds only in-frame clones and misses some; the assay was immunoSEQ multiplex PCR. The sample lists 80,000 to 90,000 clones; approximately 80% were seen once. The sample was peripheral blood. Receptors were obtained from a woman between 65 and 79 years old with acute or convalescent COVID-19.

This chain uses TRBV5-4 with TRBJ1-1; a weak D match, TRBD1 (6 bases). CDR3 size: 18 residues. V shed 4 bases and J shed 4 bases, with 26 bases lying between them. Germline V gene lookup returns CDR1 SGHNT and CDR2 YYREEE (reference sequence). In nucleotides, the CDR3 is TGTGCCAGCAGCCACCCGGGGCAGGGGTTCCTCGACGCCACTGAAGCTTTCTTT. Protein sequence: CASSHPGQGFLDATEAFF.

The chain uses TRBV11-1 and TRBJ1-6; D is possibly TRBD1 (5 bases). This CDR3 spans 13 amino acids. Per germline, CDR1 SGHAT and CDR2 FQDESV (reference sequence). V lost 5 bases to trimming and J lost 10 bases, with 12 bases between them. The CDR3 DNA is TGTGCCAGCAGCCAAATCAGGGAATCACCCCTCCACTTT. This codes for CASSQIRESPLHF.

CDR3 in amino acids: CASSPGALEGQPQHF. CDR3 nucleotides: TGCGCCAGCTCCCCCGGAGCGCTTGAGGGACAGCCCCAGCATTTT. This chain links TRBV5-1 with TRBJ1-5; D call uncertain. V was pared by 7 bases and J by 7 bases, with 21 bases between. Germline CDR1 reads SGHRS; CDR2 reads YFSETQ. This CDR3 has 15 residues.

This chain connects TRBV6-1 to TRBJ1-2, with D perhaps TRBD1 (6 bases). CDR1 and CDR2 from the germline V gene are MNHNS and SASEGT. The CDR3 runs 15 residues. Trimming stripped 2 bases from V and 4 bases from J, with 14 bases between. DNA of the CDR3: TGTGCCAGCAGTGAATATGGGGGGGGCGTCTATGGCTACACCTTC. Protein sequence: CASSEYGGGVYGYTF.